The next 10 T cell receptor beta chains were all read from a single sample in a study of T cell repertoires in cytomegalovirus infection. TCRdb used MiXCR to reprocess the reads, holding one entry per CDR3 protein. Altogether about 530,000 distinct CDR3 sequences are present, about 30% being singletons, with the ten largest covering less than 15%. Sequenced input: PBMCs. The origin of the receptors is a human donor in good health (CMV status not recorded). Some clones in this sample may be carry-over from other donors' samples.

This clonotype has ten or more counts. The genes are TRBV7-2 and TRBJ2-5; 11 nucleotides match TRBD2. The CDR3 is 19 amino acids. The junction had 14 bases not matched to a gene; V was cut back by 1 base and J by 4 bases. CDR1 SGHTA and CDR2 FQGNSA come from the germline V gene. The CDR3 here is CASSLVEYKLAGVGETQYF. CDR3 bases: TGTGCCAGCAGCTTAGTCGAGTATAAACTAGCGGGAGTTGGAGAGACCCAGTACTTC. Based on the CDR3 plus reference TRBV7-2 and TRBJ2-5, the full variable domain is GAGVSQSPSNKVTEKGKDVELRCDPISGHTALYWYRQSLGQGLEFLIYFQGNSAPDKSGLPSDRFSAERTGGSVSTLTIQRTQQEDSAVYLCASSLVEYKLAGVGETQYFGPGTRLLVL.

This chain joins TRBV27 and TRBJ1-1, with 8 positions matching TRBD1. Germline V gene sequence: CDR1 MNHEY, CDR2 SMNVEV (reference sequence). V was pared by 2 bases and J by 1 base, with 9 bases of the junction left unmatched. The CDR3 is made up of 17 amino acids. CDR3 loop: CASSLRWQGASNTEAFF. CDR3 bases: TGTGCCAGCAGTTTACGTTGGCAGGGGGCGTCGAACACTGAAGCTTTCTTT.

The V gene is TRBV27, the J gene TRBJ2-1; 12 bases are a match to TRBD2. The J segment lost 12 bases and the V segment lost 6 bases, leaving 12 bases of the junction unmatched. Germline loops: CDR1 MNHEY, CDR2 SMNVEV (reference sequence). CDR3 length: 15 amino acids. CDR3 sequence (DNA): TGTGCCAGCAGCGCGACTAGCGGGAGTCGGCGTGGGCAGTTCTTC. It yields the protein CASSATSGSRRGQFF.

This clonotype was counted once. The V gene is TRBV4-1, the J gene TRBJ1-2; D call uncertain. The V end lost 3 bases, the J end lost 6 bases, and 23 bases lay between the germline ends. The CDR3 totals 17 residues. Germline V gives CDR1 MGHRA, CDR2 YSYEKL. The CDR3 region has the DNA TGCGCCAGCAGCCACCCCTGGGTCGACCGGTCTAGGGATGGCTACACCTTC. Amino acids: CASSHPWVDRSRDGYTF.

This clonotype has a handful of counts. The chain joins TRBV7-2 to TRBJ2-3, with 11 bases aligning to TRBD2. J was trimmed by 15 bases and V by 5 bases; bases with no gene match: 13. The CDR3 is made up of 14 amino acids. Germline V gene data show CDR1 as SGHTA and CDR2 as FQGNSA. The CDR3 here is CASSLSTSGSPPYF. CDR3 sequence (DNA): TGTGCCAGCAGCCTTAGCACTAGCGGGAGCCCCCCTTATTTT.

Note on this clonotype: A much more abundant neighbour one base away suggests this may be a read error. J is TRBJ2-7 and V is TRBV7-2; D not certain. The CDR3 covers 12 residues. Germline V CDR1 and CDR2: SGHTA, FQGNSA. CDR3: CASSPDGYGQYV. As DNA, the CDR3 is TGTGCCAGCAGCCCTGACGGCTACGGGCAGTACGTC.

V usage is TRBV12-3 or TRBV12-4 and J usage is TRBJ1-4, with TRBD1 identical over 10 bases. V trimming: 2 bases; J trimming: 8 bases; junction bases outside the gene matches: 11. The CDR3 is 17 residues long. The CDR3 DNA reads TGTGCCAGCAGTTTATCACAGGGACAGGGGAGAATGGAAAAACTGTTTTTT. It translates to CASSLSQGQGRMEKLFF.

The sample holds a few counts of this clonotype. The CDR3: CSAARENGYTF. In nucleotides, the CDR3 is TGCAGTGCTGCCAGGGAAAATGGCTACACCTTC. The rearrangement joins TRBV20-1 to TRBJ1-2; D may be TRBD1 (5 bases). Per the germline V gene, CDR1 is DFQATT and CDR2 is SNEGSKA (reference sequence). V was trimmed by 5 bases and J by 6 bases, leaving 10 bases between them. The CDR3 is 11 amino acids.

The V and J genes are TRBV6-6 and TRBJ1-1; D unresolved. Germline V gene data show CDR1 as MNHNY and CDR2 as SVGAGI (reference sequence). The CDR3 has 17 residues. V dropped 0 bases and J dropped 0 bases, with 14 bases sitting between them. CDR3 protein: CASSYSIRPIMNTEAFF. The CDR3, as DNA: TGTGCCAGCAGTTACTCGATTCGGCCGATCATGAACACTGAAGCTTTCTTT.

This clonotype was detected only once. CDR3 DNA sequence: TGTGCCAGCAGTTTAGCGGCAGGGGAAAGGGAGACCCAGTACTTC. This gives the protein CASSLAAGERETQYF. This chain links TRBV12-3 or TRBV12-4 with TRBJ2-5, with D maybe TRBD1 (6 bases). This CDR3 comprises 15 residues. V lost 0 bases and J 5 bases, leaving 13 bases between the germline ends.